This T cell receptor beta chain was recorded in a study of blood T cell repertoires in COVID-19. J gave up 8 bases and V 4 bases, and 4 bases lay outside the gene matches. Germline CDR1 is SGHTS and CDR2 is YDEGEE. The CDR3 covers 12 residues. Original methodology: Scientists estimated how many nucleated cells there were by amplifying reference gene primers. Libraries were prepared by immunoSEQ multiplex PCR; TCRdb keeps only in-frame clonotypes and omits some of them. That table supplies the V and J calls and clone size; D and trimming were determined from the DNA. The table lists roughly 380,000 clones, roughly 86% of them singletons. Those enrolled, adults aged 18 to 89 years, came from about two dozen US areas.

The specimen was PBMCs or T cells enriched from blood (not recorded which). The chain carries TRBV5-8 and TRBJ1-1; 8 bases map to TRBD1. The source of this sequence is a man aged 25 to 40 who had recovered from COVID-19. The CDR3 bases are TGTGCCAGCAGCAGGGACAGGCGGGAAGCTTTCTTT. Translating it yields CASSRDRREAFF.